These 26 T cell receptor beta chains came from one sample sequenced in a study of T cell responses to AZD1222 COVID-19 vaccine. The data were produced by immunoSEQ multiplex PCR, yet TCRdb's version contains in-frame clones alone and is incomplete. The sample lists under 200,000 clones, about 89% seen once, with over 1.5% in the top ten. The starting material was peripheral blood, obtained on day 0 of AZD1222 vaccination. These receptors were taken from an adult in good health.

V usage is TRBV28 and J usage is TRBJ1-6; 9 nucleotides align to TRBD1. The CDR3 runs to 17 residues. The V and J ends lost 6 bases and 0 bases, in that order; junction bases with no gene match: 6. The germline V gene has CDR1 MDHEN and CDR2 SYDVKM. CDR3 in DNA: TGTGCCAGCAGCGGGGACAGGGCCCGCTCCTATAATTCACCCCTCCACTTT. Translated: CASSGDRARSYNSPLHF. Looking up the rest from reference TRBV28 and TRBJ1-6 gives the full variable domain: DVKVTQSSRYLVKRTGEKVFLECVQDMDHENMFWYRQDPGLGLRLIYFSYDVKMKEKGDIPEGYSVSREKKERFSLILESASTNQTSMYLCASSGDRARSYNSPLHFGNGTRLTVT.

This sequence joins TRBV28 and TRBJ2-7, with D possibly being TRBD1 (6 bases). The CDR3 loop spans 15 amino acids. Germline CDR1 is MDHEN and CDR2 is SYDVKM. The germline V and J ends were trimmed by 6 bases and 6 bases, with 21 bases remaining between them. CDR3 in amino acids: CASSLIQGPPREQYF. CDR3 sequence (DNA): TGTGCCAGCAGCCTGATACAGGGCCCCCCTCGCGAGCAGTACTTC.

A single count supports this clone. The chain has TRBV7-2 and TRBJ2-1, with D unresolved. Germline loops: CDR1 SGHTA, CDR2 FQGNSA. The CDR3 has 16 residues. V was pared by 2 bases and J by 0 bases, with 11 bases between. The CDR3 DNA is TGTGCCAGCAGCTTACCCCAGACGAGCTCCTACAATGAGCAGTTCTTC. Protein sequence: CASSLPQTSSYNEQFF. Full variable domain (rest looked up from reference TRBV7-2 and TRBJ2-1): GAGVSQSPSNKVTEKGKDVELRCDPISGHTALYWYRQSLGQGLEFLIYFQGNSAPDKSGLPSDRFSAERTGGSVSTLTIQRTQQEDSAVYLCASSLPQTSSYNEQFFGPGTRLTVL.

The chain is built from TRBV2 and TRBJ2-7; tentatively, D is TRBD1 or TRBD2 (5 bases each). From germline, CDR1 is SNHLY and CDR2 FYNNEI. V was shortened by 8 bases and J by 5 bases, with 13 bases between the two germline ends. The CDR3 loop spans 12 amino acids. The CDR3 loop reads CASRRDADEQYF. CDR3 sequence (DNA): TGTGCCAGCCGCCGGGACGCCGACGAGCAGTACTTC. Filled out from reference TRBV2 and TRBJ2-7, the complete variable domain reads EPEVTQTPSHQVTQMGQEVILRCVPISNHLYFYWYRQILGQKVEFLVSFYNNEISEKSEIFDDQFSVERPDGSNFTLKIRSTKLEDSAMYFCASRRDADEQYFGPGTRLTVT.

The table lists this clone with a count of one. The chain recombines TRBV30 with TRBJ2-7; D possibly matches TRBD1 or TRBD2 (5 bases each). V lost 4 bases to trimming and J lost 4 bases, with 23 bases between them. The CDR3 has 16 amino acids. CDR1 GTSNPN and CDR2 SVGIG come from the germline V gene (reference sequence). Here the CDR3 reads CAWTPRRGSAYYEQYF. CDR3 nucleotide sequence: TGTGCCTGGACCCCACGACGGGGCTCGGCCTATTACGAGCAGTACTTC.

The V and J genes are TRBV9 and TRBJ1-1, with D hard to call. V lost 3 bases and J lost 0, with 9 bases in between. The CDR3 spans 14 residues. CDR1 and CDR2 from the germline V gene are SGDLS and YYNGEE. CDR3 DNA sequence: TGTGCCAGCAGCGGTGGAGGATTGAACACTGAAGCTTTCTTT. It specifies CASSGGGLNTEAFF.

The genes are TRBV27 and TRBJ2-7, with D possibly matching TRBD1 (5 bases). Trimming pared 1 base from V and 5 bases from J, leaving 12 bases between. The germline CDR1 and CDR2 sequences are MNHEY and SMNVEV (reference sequence). The CDR3 totals 14 residues. The CDR3 loop is CASSLFQGINEQYF. DNA for the CDR3: TGTGCCAGCAGTTTATTTCAGGGTATCAACGAGCAGTACTTC.

The chain's CDR3 is CASTLAGIGGANVLTF. The DNA for the CDR3 is TGTGCCAGCACCCTAGCGGGAATAGGTGGGGCCAACGTCCTGACTTTC. The chain links TRBV27 to TRBJ2-6; 9 nucleotides match TRBD2. CDR1 is MNHEY, CDR2 SMNVEV, per germline (reference sequence). Losses at the gene ends were 7 bases for V and 3 bases for J; bases not matched to a gene: 7. This CDR3 spans 16 amino acids.

This chain connects TRBV5-4 to TRBJ1-3, with 7 bases fitting TRBD1. Germline CDR1 SGHNT, CDR2 YYREEE (reference sequence). After removal of 3 bases from V and 4 bases from J, the junction contained 7 bases not matched to a gene. The CDR3 consists of 15 residues. This chain's CDR3 is CASSSFGQEGNTIYF. CDR3 in DNA: TGTGCCAGCAGCTCTTTCGGACAGGAAGGAAACACCATATATTTT.

This clone showed up just a few times. CDR3 in DNA: TGTGCTAGTGTCCACCGGACAGGCTCGTATGGCTACACCTTC. Its translation is CASVHRTGSYGYTF. The chain is built from TRBV12-5 and TRBJ1-2, with 7 bases aligning to TRBD1. The junction had 10 bases not matched to a gene; V was cut back by 7 bases and J by 5 bases. Germline loops: CDR1 LGHNT, CDR2 FRNRAP. The CDR3 extends over 14 amino acids.

V and J are TRBV7-9 and TRBJ1-3, with unresolved D. V was clipped by 5 bases and J by 0 bases, with 14 bases between them. CDR1 is SEHNR, CDR2 FQNEAQ, per germline (reference sequence). The CDR3 has 16 amino acids. CDR3 sequence: CASSTKPPSSGNTIYF. CDR3 DNA: TGTGCCAGCAGCACCAAACCCCCCAGCTCTGGAAACACCATATATTTT.

This chain joins TRBV20-1 and TRBJ2-3; possible D gene TRBD2, 6 bases. The germline V gene encodes CDR1 DFQATT and CDR2 SNEGSKA (reference sequence). Between the trimmed V and J ends, which lost 4 bases and 3 bases, there was a span of 26 bases. The CDR3 totals 18 residues. CDR3 amino acids: CSAIDRGSARESTDTQYF. CDR3 coding DNA: TGCAGTGCTATTGACCGGGGATCGGCCCGGGAGTCGACAGATACGCAGTATTTT.

V gene TRBV3-1 (or the pseudogene TRBV3-2) combines with J gene TRBJ2-5; D is tentatively TRBD1 or TRBD2 (5 bases each). This CDR3 has 14 amino acids. Trimming took 2 bases from V and 7 from J, leaving 14 bases between them. Per the germline V gene, CDR1 is LGHDT and CDR2 is YNNKEL (reference sequence). Here the CDR3 reads CASSQLFGDGTQYF. The CDR3 nucleotides are TGTGCCAGCAGCCAACTATTTGGGGACGGGACCCAGTACTTC.

V gene TRBV9 combines with J gene TRBJ2-1; 12 bases match TRBD2. The CDR3 is 16 residues long. Germline lookup yields CDR1 SGDLS and CDR2 YYNGEE. Trimming at V came to 4 bases and at J to 8 bases, leaving 10 bases not matched to a gene. The CDR3 DNA sequence: TGTGCCAGCAGCTCTCCCCTAGCGGGGGGGCTAGATGAGCAGTTCTTC. Its protein is CASSSPLAGGLDEQFF.

The J gene is TRBJ1-6, the V gene TRBV20-1, with unresolved D. This CDR3 is built from 17 residues. V was trimmed by 3 bases and J by 3 bases, leaving 18 bases between them. Germline values: CDR1 DFQATT, CDR2 SNEGSKA (reference sequence). The CDR3: CSASSFVRGVYNSPLHF. The DNA for the CDR3 is TGCAGTGCTAGTTCTTTCGTTCGAGGAGTCTATAATTCACCCCTCCACTTT.

The chain's CDR3 is CASKGAAVLSQHF. CDR3 DNA: TGTGCCAGCAAAGGGGCAGCCGTCCTGTCCCAGCATTTT. The chain employs TRBV12-3 or TRBV12-4 and TRBJ1-5; TRBD1 might be the D (5 bases). V was pared by 7 bases and J by 11 bases, with 18 bases between. This CDR3 region has 13 residues.

The rearrangement links TRBV19 to TRBJ1-4, with 9 positions matching TRBD1. This CDR3 region has 13 residues. The trim removed 9 bases at V and 7 bases at J, leaving 6 bases unmatched. CDR1 is LNHDA and CDR2 is SQIVND in the germline V gene (reference sequence). The CDR3 nucleotides are TGTGCCAGCCGACAGGGGGAGACTGAAAAACTGTTTTTT. Translating gives CASRQGETEKLFF. The whole variable domain, filled in from reference TRBV19 and TRBJ1-4, reads DGGITQSPKYLFRKEGQNVTLSCEQNLNHDAMYWYRQDPGQGLRLIYYSQIVNDFQKGDIAEGYSVSREKKESFPLTVTSAQKNPTAFYLCASRQGETEKLFFGSGTQLSVL.

Here the CDR3 reads CASSKGTPNTEAFF. CDR3 bases: TGTGCCAGTAGTAAAGGGACACCGAACACTGAAGCTTTCTTT. V is TRBV19 and J is TRBJ1-1, with D tentatively TRBD1 (6 bases). This CDR3 comprises 14 residues. Germline V lookup: CDR1 LNHDA, CDR2 SQIVND (reference sequence). V dropped 4 bases and J dropped 1 base, with 10 bases sitting between them.

V and J are TRBV19 and TRBJ2-1, with 8 bases matching TRBD2. Germline CDR1 and CDR2: LNHDA and SQIVND (reference sequence). The CDR3 length is 14 residues. The V gene end was trimmed by 10 bases and the J gene end by 6 bases; junction bases not matched to a gene: 11. As DNA, the CDR3 is TGTGCCACCAAGAGCGGGAGAGGGGGCAATGAGCAGTTCTTC. This codes for CATKSGRGGNEQFF.

This rearrangement joins TRBV9 to TRBJ1-2, with D perhaps TRBD1 (5 bases). The germline CDR1 and CDR2 sequences are SGDLS and YYNGEE. This CDR3 has 14 amino acids. V was trimmed by 4 bases and J by 6 bases, leaving 16 bases between them. The CDR3 region is CASSSQPGSHGYTF. The DNA for the CDR3 is TGTGCCAGCAGCAGTCAACCAGGGAGCCATGGCTACACCTTC.

This rearrangement joins TRBV28 to TRBJ1-2; 10 nucleotides match TRBD1. The V and J ends lost 8 bases and 4 bases, in that order; junction bases with no gene match: 7. Germline values: CDR1 MDHEN, CDR2 SYDVKM. This CDR3 has 14 residues. The CDR3 DNA sequence: TGTGCCAGCTTCTCCGGGACAGGGGTCTATGGCTACACCTTC. This translates into CASFSGTGVYGYTF.

The chain has TRBV5-4 and TRBJ1-6, with a possible D match to TRBD1 (6 bases). The length of the CDR3 is 17 residues. V lost 2 bases and J lost 7, with 19 bases in between. Germline-derived CDR1 and CDR2 are SGHNT and YYREEE (reference sequence). For the CDR3, the DNA is TGTGCCAGCAGCTTCGTCCCCCGGGACACACGAAATTCACCCCTCCACTTT. It yields the protein CASSFVPRDTRNSPLHF. Looking up the rest from reference TRBV5-4 and TRBJ1-6 gives the full variable domain: ETGVTQSPTHLIKTRGQQVTLRCSSQSGHNTVSWYQQALGQGPQFIFQYYREEENGRGNFPPRFSGLQFPNYSSELNVNALELDDSALYLCASSFVPRDTRNSPLHFGNGTRLTVT.

This rearrangement joins TRBV30 to TRBJ1-5; D is unresolved. Germline V gene data show CDR1 as GTSNPN and CDR2 as SVGIG (reference sequence). Trimming took 2 bases from V and 2 from J, leaving 7 bases between them. The CDR3 runs 13 residues. CDR3 in amino acids: CAWSREGNQPQHF. CDR3 nucleotides: TGTGCCTGGAGTCGAGAGGGCAATCAGCCCCAGCATTTT.

The chain carries TRBV19 and TRBJ2-1; 14 bases map to TRBD2. V lost 4 bases to trimming and J lost 5 bases; unmatched junction nucleotides: 13. Germline CDR1 LNHDA, CDR2 SQIVND (reference sequence). The CDR3 spans 19 residues. CDR3 nucleotide sequence: TGTGCCAGTAGTACCCGACTAGCGGGAGGGCCCTCTTACCACAATGAGCAGTTCTTC. This codes for CASSTRLAGGPSYHNEQFF. The variable domain in full, with the rest retrieved from reference TRBV19 and TRBJ2-1, is DGGITQSPKYLFRKEGQNVTLSCEQNLNHDAMYWYRQDPGQGLRLIYYSQIVNDFQKGDIAEGYSVSREKKESFPLTVTSAQKNPTAFYLCASSTRLAGGPSYHNEQFFGPGTRLTVL.

This chain joins TRBV27 and TRBJ1-5; D is undetermined. Germline CDR1 is MNHEY and CDR2 is SMNVEV (reference sequence). The CDR3 consists of 16 residues. V shed 5 bases and J shed 4 bases, with 18 bases lying between them. The DNA for the CDR3 is TGTGCCAGCAGTCTATGGAACGGGGTGGGGAATCAGCCCCAGCATTTT. Protein sequence: CASSLWNGVGNQPQHF.

The chain recombines TRBV30 with TRBJ1-5; D perhaps matches TRBD1 (6 bases). V was shortened by 4 bases and J by 7 bases, with 11 bases between the two germline ends. The CDR3 runs to 12 residues. Germline CDR1 reads GTSNPN; CDR2 reads SVGIG (reference sequence). The CDR3 loop is CAWTTGNQPQHF. The CDR3 nucleotides read TGTGCCTGGACTACAGGGAACCAGCCCCAGCATTTT.